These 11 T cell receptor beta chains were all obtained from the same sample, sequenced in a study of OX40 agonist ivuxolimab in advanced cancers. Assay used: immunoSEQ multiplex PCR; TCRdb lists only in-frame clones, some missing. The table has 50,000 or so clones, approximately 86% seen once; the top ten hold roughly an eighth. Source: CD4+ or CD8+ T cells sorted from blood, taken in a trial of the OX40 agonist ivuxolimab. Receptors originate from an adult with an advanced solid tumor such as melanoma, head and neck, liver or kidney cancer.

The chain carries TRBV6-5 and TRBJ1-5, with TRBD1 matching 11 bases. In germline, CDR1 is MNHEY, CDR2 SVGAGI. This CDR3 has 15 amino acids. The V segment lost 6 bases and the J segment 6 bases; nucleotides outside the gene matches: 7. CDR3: CASSQDRGRFQPQHF. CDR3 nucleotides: TGTGCCAGCAGCCAGGACAGGGGGCGCTTTCAGCCCCAGCATTTT.

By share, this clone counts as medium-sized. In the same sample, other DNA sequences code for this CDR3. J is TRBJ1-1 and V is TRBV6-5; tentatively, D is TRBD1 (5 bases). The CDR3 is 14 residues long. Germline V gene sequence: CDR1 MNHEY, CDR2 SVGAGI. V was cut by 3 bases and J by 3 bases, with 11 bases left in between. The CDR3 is CASSYGGEDTEAFF. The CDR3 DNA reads TGTGCCAGCAGTTATGGGGGGGAAGACACTGAAGCTTTCTTT.

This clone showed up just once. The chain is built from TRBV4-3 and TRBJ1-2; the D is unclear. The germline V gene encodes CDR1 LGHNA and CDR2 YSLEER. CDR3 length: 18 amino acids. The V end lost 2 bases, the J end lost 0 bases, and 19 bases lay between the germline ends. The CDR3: CASSQLLLRTAPNYGYTF. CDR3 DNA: TGCGCCAGCAGCCAATTGCTTTTACGGACGGCGCCTAACTATGGCTACACCTTC.

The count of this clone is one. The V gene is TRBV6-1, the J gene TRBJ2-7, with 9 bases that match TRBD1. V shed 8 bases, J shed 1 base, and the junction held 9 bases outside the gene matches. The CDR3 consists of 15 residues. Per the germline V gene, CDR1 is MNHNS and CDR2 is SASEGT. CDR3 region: CASPGTGKRSYEQYF. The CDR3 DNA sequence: TGTGCCAGCCCTGGGACAGGGAAAAGGTCCTACGAGCAGTACTTC.

The CDR3 DNA is TGTGCCAGCAGTCCGAGGGGATTGAACACTGAAGCTTTCTTT. Amino acid sequence: CASSPRGLNTEAFF. The chain links TRBV6-5 to TRBJ1-1; D might be TRBD1 (5 bases). This CDR3 is built from 14 residues. Trimming shortened V by 5 bases and J by 0 bases, and 10 bases separated the two germline ends. Germline-derived CDR1 and CDR2 are MNHEY and SVGAGI.

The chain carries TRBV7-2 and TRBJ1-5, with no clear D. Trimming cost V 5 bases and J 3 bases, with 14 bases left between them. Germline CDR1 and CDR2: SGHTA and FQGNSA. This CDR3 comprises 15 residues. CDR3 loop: CASSPPPGYNQPQHF. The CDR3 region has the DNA TGTGCCAGCAGCCCCCCCCCGGGCTACAATCAGCCCCAGCATTTT.

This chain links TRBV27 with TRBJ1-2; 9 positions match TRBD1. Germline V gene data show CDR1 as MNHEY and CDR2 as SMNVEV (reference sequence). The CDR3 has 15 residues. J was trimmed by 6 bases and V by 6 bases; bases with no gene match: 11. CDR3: CASRVQGAGGDGYTF. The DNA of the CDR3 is TGTGCCAGCAGAGTACAGGGGGCAGGGGGTGATGGCTACACCTTC.

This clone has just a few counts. The CDR3 nucleotides read TGTGCCAGCAGTTTATCGATGGTTAGGAAGAACGGGGAGCTGTTTTTT. It translates to CASSLSMVRKNGELFF. This chain joins TRBV27 and TRBJ2-2; D not resolved. The germline V gene encodes CDR1 MNHEY and CDR2 SMNVEV (reference sequence). The CDR3 is 16 residues long. V gave up 0 bases and J gave up 7 bases, with 15 bases separating them.

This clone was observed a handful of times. The CDR3 sequence is CASSQDGTNPVNNEQFF. The CDR3 DNA reads as TGTGCCAGCAGCCAAGATGGGACCAACCCTGTGAACAATGAGCAGTTCTTC. The chain employs TRBV4-2 and TRBJ2-1; D possibly matches TRBD1 or TRBD2 (5 bases each). Per germline, CDR1 LGHNA and CDR2 YNFKEQ. V shed 0 bases and J shed 5 bases, with 17 bases lying between them. The CDR3 runs 17 residues.

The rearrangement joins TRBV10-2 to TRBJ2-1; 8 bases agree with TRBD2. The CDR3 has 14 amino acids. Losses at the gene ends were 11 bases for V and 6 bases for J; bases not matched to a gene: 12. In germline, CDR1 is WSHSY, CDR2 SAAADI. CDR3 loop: CAAESGGIGNEQFF. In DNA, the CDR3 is TGCGCCGCTGAAAGCGGGGGTATTGGCAATGAGCAGTTCTTC.

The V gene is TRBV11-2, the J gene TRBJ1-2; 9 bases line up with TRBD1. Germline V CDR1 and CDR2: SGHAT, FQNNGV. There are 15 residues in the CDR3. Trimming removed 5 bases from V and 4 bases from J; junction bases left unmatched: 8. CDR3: CASSRTGGLPYGYTF. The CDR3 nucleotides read TGTGCCAGCAGCCGTACAGGGGGCCTTCCCTATGGCTACACCTTC.